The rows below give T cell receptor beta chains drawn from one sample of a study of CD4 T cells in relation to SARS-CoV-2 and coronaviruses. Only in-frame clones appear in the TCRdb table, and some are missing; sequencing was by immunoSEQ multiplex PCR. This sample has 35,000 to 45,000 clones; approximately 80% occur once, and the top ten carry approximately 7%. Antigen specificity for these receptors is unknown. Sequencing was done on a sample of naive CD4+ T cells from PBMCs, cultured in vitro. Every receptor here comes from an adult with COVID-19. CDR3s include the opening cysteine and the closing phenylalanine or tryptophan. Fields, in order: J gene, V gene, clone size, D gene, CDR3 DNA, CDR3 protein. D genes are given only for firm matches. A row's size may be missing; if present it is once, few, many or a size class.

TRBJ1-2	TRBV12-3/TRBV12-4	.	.	TGTGCCAGCAGTTTACGGGCAGGAGATTACTACACCTTC	CASSLRAGDYYTF
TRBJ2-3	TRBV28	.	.	TGTGCCAGCAGTTTACCCGGACTAGGGGGAGCAGATACGCAGTATTTT	CASSLPGLGGADTQYF
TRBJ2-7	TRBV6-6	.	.	TGTGCCAGCAGTTACTCTGGCGGGAACTCCTACGAGCAGTACTTC	CASSYSGGNSYEQYF
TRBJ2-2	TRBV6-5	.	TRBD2	TGTGCCAGCAATAAGCGGGAGGGCCCTAACGGGGAGCTGTTTTTT	CASNKREGPNGELFF
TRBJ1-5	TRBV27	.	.	TGTGCCAGCAGGCCCGCAGTTCCACAGCCCCAGCATTTT	CASRPAVPQPQHF
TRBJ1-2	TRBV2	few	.	TGTGCCAGCAGTGAAGCGTACTCTAACTATGGCTACACCTTC	CASSEAYSNYGYTF
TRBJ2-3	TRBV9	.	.	TGTGCCAGCAGCGTAGGGGGGACGATGAGCACAGATACGCAGTATTTT	CASSVGGTMSTDTQYF
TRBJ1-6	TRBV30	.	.	TGTGCCTGGAGTACGCTAAGCGGGTCCGGTAATTCACCCCTCCACTTT	CAWSTLSGSGNSPLHF
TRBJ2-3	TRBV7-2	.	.	TGTGCCAGCAGAGCAAGCGGGACAGATACGCAGTATTTT	CASRASGTDTQYF
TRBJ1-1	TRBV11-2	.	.	TGTGCCAGCAGCTTAGACCTCGTCGTCACTGAAGCTTTCTTT	CASSLDLVVTEAFF
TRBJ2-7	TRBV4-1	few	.	TGCGCCAGCAGCCAAGATGGGCTAGCTTACGAGCAGTACTTC	CASSQDGLAYEQYF
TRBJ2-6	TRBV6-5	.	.	TGTGCCAGCAGCCGAGGCTCTGGGGCCAACGTCCTGACTTTC	CASSRGSGANVLTF
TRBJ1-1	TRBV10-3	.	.	TGTGCCATCAGTGATATAGATGGACGACGGACTGAAGCTTTCTTT	CAISDIDGRRTEAFF
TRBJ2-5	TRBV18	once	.	TGTGCCAGCTCACGAAGTATCCCCCAAGAGACCCAGTACTTC	CASSRSIPQETQYF
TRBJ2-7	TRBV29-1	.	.	TGCAGCGTTGTGCCCGGGGCAAGGACCCTCGAGCAGTACTTC	CSVVPGARTLEQYF
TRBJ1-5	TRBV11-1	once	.	TGTGCCAGCAGCTTGGGCTTCAATCAGCCCCAGCATTTT	CASSLGFNQPQHF
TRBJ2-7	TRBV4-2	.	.	TGTGCCAGCAGCCAAGTTGCGGACTCCTACGAGCAGTACTTC	CASSQVADSYEQYF
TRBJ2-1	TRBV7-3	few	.	TGTGCCAGCAGCTCGCAAGGAGGCGGGCAGTTCTTC	CASSSQGGGQFF
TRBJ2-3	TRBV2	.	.	TGTGCCAGTACAAGGAGCTTCACAGATACGCAGTATTTT	CASTRSFTDTQYF
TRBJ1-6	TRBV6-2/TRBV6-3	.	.	TGTGCCAGCAGTCGGGCCGTCACAGGGTCATCACCCCTCCACTTT	CASSRAVTGSSPLHF
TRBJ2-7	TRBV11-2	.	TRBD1	TGTGCCAGCATCATCGACAGGGGTCGTGGGGAGCAGTACTTC	CASIIDRGRGEQYF
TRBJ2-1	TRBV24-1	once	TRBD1	TGTGCCACCAGTGATTTGGACAGGGGCAATGAGCAGTTCTTC	CATSDLDRGNEQFF
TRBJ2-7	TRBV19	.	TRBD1	TGTGCCAGTAGCGCACTTTCCGGGACAGTCGCCTACGAGCAGTACTTC	CASSALSGTVAYEQYF
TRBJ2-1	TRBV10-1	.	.	TGCGCCAGCAGTCCCCCCAGCGTCTACAATGAGCAGTTCTTC	CASSPPSVYNEQFF
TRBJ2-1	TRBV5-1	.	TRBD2	TGCGCCAGCAGCGTCCCCGGGACTAGCGGCACAAGAACCTACAATGAGCAGTTCTTC	CASSVPGTSGTRTYNEQFF
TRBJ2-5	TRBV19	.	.	TGTGCCAGTAGTAGGGGGGAAGAGACCCAGTACTTC	CASSRGEETQYF
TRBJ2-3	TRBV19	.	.	TGTGCCAGTAGTACGACCGAAACAGATACGCAGTATTTT	CASSTTETDTQYF
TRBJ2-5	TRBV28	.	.	TGTGCCAGCGACACGGGGGACCAAGAGACCCAGTACTTC	CASDTGDQETQYF
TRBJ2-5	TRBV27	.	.	TGTGCCAGCAGTTTAAATCAGGCCGTAGAGACCCAGTACTTC	CASSLNQAVETQYF
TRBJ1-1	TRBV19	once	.	TGTGCCAGTAGTAACCCGTCAGGCTGGAACACTGAAGCTTTCTTT	CASSNPSGWNTEAFF
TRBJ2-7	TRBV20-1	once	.	TGCAGTGCTAGTGAGACAGCAGATTCGGAGCAGTACTTC	CSASETADSEQYF
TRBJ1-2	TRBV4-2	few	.	TGTGCCAGCAGCACTCGGTCATCCCTGGGTGGCTACACCTTC	CASSTRSSLGGYTF
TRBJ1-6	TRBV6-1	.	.	TGTGCCAGCAGTGAAATGGGGGTATATTCACCCCTCCACTTT	CASSEMGVYSPLHF
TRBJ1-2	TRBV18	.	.	TGTGCCAGCTCACCACCGAAGATCCTCTATGGCTACACCTTC	CASSPPKILYGYTF
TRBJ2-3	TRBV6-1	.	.	TGTGCCAGCAGTGAAGCGACACAGGGTTTGCCAGATACGCAGTATTTT	CASSEATQGLPDTQYF
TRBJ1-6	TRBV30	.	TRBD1	TGTGCCTGGAGTGGGTCCCGGACAGGGGCTAATTCACCCCTCCACTTT	CAWSGSRTGANSPLHF
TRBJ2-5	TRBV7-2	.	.	TGTGCCAGCAGCACCCAGGGGAGAGAGACCCAGTACTTC	CASSTQGRETQYF
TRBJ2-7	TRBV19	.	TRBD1	TGTGCCAGTAGGTACAGGGGACAACTGTCCTACGAGCAGTACTTC	CASRYRGQLSYEQYF
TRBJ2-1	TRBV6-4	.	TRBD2	TGTGCCAGCAGCGCCGTTGGCGGGGGGCTTCGTAATGAGCAGTTCTTC	CASSAVGGGLRNEQFF
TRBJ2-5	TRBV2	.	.	TGTGCCAGCAGTGAAGAGGTCCTGCAAGAGACCCAGTACTTC	CASSEEVLQETQYF
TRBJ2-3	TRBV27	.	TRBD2	TGTGCCAGCAGTTTATGGGCTAGCGGGAACACAGATACGCAGTATTTT	CASSLWASGNTDTQYF
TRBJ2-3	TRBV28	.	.	TGTGCCAGCAGTTGGGGACTGTCTACAGATACGCAGTATTTT	CASSWGLSTDTQYF
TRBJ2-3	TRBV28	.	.	TGTGCCAGCAGTCTGCCGAGGGGGGACAGCACAGATACGCAGTATTTT	CASSLPRGDSTDTQYF
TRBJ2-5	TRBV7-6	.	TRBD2	TGTGCCAGCAGTCTAGCGGGAGTTGAGACCCAGTACTTC	CASSLAGVETQYF
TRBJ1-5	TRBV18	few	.	TGTGCCAGCTCTTTAAACAACCTTAGCAATCAGCCCCAGCATTTT	CASSLNNLSNQPQHF
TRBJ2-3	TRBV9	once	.	TGTGCCAGCAGCGTAGGCCCGACTTTACCCTCCACAGATACGCAGTATTTT	CASSVGPTLPSTDTQYF
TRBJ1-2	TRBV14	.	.	TGTGCCAGCAGCCCCGCCGGGAGGAGGGTATGGTATGGCTACACCTTC	CASSPAGRRVWYGYTF
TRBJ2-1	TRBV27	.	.	TGTGCCAGCAGACCCGGGACTGTACACAATGAGCAGTTCTTC	CASRPGTVHNEQFF
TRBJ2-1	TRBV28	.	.	TGTGCCAGCAGTTTAGGGAGACGTGAGCAGTTCTTC	CASSLGRREQFF
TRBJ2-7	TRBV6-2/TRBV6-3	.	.	TGTGCCAGCAGTTTACTCCCAGGGACGTCCTACGAGCAGTACTTC	CASSLLPGTSYEQYF
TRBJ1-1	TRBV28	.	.	TGTGCCAGCAGTTTTTCCTTGCAGACCCGTGGAGTTTTCTTT	CASSFSLQTRGVFF